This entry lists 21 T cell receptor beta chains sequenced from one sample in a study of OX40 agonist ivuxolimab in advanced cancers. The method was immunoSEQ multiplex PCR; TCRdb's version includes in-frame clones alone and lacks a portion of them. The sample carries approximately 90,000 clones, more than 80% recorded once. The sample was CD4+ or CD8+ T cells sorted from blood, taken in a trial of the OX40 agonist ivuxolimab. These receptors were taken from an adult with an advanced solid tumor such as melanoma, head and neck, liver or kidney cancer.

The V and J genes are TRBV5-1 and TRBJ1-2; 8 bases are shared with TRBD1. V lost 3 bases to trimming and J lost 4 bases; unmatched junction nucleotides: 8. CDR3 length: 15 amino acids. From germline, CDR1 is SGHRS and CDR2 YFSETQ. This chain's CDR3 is CASSSQITGGYGYTF. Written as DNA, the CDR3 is TGCGCCAGCAGCTCGCAGATTACAGGGGGCTATGGCTACACCTTC. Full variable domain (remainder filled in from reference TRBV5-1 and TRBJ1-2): KAGVTQTPRYLIKTRGQQVTLSCSPISGHRSVSWYQQTPGQGLQFLFEYFSETQRNKGNFPGRFSGRQFSNSRSEMNVSTLELGDSALYLCASSSQITGGYGYTFGSGTRLTVV.

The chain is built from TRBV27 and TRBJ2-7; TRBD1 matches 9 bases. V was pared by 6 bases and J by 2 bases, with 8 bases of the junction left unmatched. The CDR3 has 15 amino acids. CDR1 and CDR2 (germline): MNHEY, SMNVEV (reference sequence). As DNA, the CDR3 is TGTGCCAGCAGACCCCGGACAGGGGAAACCTACGAGCAGTACTTC. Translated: CASRPRTGETYEQYF.

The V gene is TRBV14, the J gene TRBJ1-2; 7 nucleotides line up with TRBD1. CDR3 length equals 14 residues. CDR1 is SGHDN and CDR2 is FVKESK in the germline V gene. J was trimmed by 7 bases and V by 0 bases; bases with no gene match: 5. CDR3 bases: TGTGCCAGCAGCCAAGAGAACAGGGGATCTGGCTACACCTTC. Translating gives CASSQENRGSGYTF.

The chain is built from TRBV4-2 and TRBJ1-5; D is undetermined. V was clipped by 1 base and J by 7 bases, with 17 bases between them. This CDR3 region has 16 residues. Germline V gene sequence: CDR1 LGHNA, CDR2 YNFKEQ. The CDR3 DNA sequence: TGTGCCAGCAGCCAAGGGCTGGTAGGGAGGGAACAGCCCCAGCATTTT. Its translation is CASSQGLVGREQPQHF.

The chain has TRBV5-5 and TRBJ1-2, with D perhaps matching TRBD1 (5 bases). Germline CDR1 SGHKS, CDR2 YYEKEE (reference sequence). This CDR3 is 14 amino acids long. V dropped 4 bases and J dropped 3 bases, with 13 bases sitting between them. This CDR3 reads CASSGRVGDYGYTF. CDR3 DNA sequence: TGTGCCAGCAGCGGCAGAGTAGGGGACTATGGCTACACCTTC.

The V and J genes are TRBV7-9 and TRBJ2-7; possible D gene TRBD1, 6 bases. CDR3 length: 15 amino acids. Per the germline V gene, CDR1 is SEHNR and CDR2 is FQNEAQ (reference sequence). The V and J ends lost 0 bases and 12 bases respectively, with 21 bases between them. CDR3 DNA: TGTGCCAGCAGCTTAGCGGGGGCCTCTACAACCTATCTGTACTTC. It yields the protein CASSLAGASTTYLYF.

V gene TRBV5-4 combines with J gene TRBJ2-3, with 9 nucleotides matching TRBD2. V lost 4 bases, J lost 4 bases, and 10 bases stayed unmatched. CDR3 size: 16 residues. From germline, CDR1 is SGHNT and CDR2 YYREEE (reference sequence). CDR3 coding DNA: TGTGCCAGCAGCGACCCGGGACTAGCTATACCAGATACGCAGTATTTT. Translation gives CASSDPGLAIPDTQYF.

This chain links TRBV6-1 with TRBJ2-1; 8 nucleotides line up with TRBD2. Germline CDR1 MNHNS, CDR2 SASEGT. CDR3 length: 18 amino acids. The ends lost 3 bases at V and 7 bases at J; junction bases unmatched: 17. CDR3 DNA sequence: TGTGCCAGCAGTGAGTACGCCGCTGGACTAGCCGCCGCGAATGAGCAGTTCTTC. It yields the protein CASSEYAAGLAAANEQFF.

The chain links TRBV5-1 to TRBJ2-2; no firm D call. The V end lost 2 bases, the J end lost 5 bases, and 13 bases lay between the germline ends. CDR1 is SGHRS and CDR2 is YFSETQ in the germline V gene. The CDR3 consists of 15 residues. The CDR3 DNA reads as TGCGCCAGCAGCTTATGGGAAGGAGCTACCGGGGAGCTGTTTTTT. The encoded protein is CASSLWEGATGELFF.

The chain's CDR3 is CASSGDRGTGELFF. CDR3 nucleotide sequence: TGTGCCAGCAGTGGGGACAGGGGCACCGGGGAGCTGTTTTTT. This chain uses TRBV2 with TRBJ2-2; 10 bases agree with TRBD1. J lost 4 bases, V lost 4 bases, and 0 bases had no gene match. This CDR3 has 14 residues. Germline CDR1 reads SNHLY; CDR2 reads FYNNEI. Complete variable domain (other parts from reference TRBV2 and TRBJ2-2): EPEVTQTPSHQVTQMGQEVILRCVPISNHLYFYWYRQILGQKVEFLVSFYNNEISEKSEIFDDQFSVERPDGSNFTLKIRSTKLEDSAMYFCASSGDRGTGELFFGEGSRLTVL.

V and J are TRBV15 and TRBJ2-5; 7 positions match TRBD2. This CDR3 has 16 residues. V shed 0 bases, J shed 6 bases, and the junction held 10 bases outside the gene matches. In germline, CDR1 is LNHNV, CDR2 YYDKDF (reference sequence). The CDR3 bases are TGTGCCACCAGCAGAGATCGGTTCGCGGGAGCAAAGACCCAGTACTTC. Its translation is CATSRDRFAGAKTQYF.

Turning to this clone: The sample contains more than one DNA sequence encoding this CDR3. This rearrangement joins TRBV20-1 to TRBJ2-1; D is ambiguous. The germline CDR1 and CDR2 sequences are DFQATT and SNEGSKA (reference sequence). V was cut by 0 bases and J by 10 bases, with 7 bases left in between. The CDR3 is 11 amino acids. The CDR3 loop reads CSARDLAEQFF. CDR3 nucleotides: TGCAGTGCTAGAGACCTGGCGGAGCAGTTCTTC.

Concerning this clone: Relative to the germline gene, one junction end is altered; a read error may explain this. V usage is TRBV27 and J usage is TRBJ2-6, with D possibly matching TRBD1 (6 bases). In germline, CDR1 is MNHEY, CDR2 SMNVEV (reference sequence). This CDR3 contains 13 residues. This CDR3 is CASSYKGVNVLTF. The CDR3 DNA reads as TGTGCCAGCAGTTATAAGGGGGTCAACGTCCTGACTTTC.

CDR3 sequence (DNA): TGTGCCAGCTCACCGCCATTGGACACCATATATTTT. It encodes CASSPPLDTIYF. The J gene is TRBJ1-3, the V gene TRBV18, with D unclear. The CDR3 has 12 residues. Trimming left V 3 bases short and J 8 bases short, with 8 bases between. Germline V gives CDR1 KGHSH, CDR2 LQKENI.

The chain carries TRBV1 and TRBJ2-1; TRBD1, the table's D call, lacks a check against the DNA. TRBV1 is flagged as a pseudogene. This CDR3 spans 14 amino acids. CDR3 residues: CTSGWTGPENEQFF. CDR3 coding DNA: TGCACCAGCGGCTGGACAGGGCCCGAGAATGAGCAGTTCTTC.

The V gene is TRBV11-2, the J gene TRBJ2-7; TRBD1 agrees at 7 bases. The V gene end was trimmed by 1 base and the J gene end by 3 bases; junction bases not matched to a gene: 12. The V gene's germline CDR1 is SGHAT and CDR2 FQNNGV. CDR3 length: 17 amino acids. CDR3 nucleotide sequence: TGTGCCAGCAGCTTAGGGGCTGCAGGGGGAAGGGACTACGAGCAGTACTTC. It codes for CASSLGAAGGRDYEQYF. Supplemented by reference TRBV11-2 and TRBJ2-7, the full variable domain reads EAGVAQSPRYKIIEKRQSVAFWCNPISGHATLYWYQQILGQGPKLLIQFQNNGVVDDSQLPKDRFSAERLKGVDSTLKIQPAKLEDSAVYLCASSLGAAGGRDYEQYFGPGTRLTVT.

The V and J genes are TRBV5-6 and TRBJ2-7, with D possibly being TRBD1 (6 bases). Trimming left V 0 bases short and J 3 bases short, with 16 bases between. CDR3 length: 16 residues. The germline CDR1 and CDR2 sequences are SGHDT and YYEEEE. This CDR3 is CASSLVGQGTFYEQYF. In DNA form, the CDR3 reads TGTGCCAGCAGCTTGGTAGGTCAGGGGACATTCTACGAGCAGTACTTC. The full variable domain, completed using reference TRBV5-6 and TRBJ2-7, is DAGVTQSPTHLIKTRGQQVTLRCSPKSGHDTVSWYQQALGQGPQFIFQYYEEEERQRGNFPDRFSGHQFPNYSSELNVNALLLGDSALYLCASSLVGQGTFYEQYFGPGTRLTVT.

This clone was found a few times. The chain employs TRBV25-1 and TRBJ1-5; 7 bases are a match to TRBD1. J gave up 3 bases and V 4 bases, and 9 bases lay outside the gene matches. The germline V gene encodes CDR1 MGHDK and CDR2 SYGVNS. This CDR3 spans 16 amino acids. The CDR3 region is CASSGTETGPNQPQHF. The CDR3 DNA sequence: TGTGCCAGCAGTGGGACCGAGACAGGGCCCAATCAGCCCCAGCATTTT. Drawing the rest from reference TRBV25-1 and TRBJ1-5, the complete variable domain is EADIYQTPRYLVIGTGKKITLECSQTMGHDKMYWYQQDPGMELHLIHYSYGVNSTEKGDLSSESTVSRIRTEHFPLTLESARPSHTSQYLCASSGTETGPNQPQHFGDGTRLSIL.

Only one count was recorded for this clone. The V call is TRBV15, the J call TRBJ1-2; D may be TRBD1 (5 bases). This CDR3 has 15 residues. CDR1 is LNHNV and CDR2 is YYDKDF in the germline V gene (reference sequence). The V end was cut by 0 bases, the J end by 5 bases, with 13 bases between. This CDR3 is CATSRDRGLSYGYTF. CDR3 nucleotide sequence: TGTGCCACCAGCAGAGATAGGGGATTGTCTTATGGCTACACCTTC.

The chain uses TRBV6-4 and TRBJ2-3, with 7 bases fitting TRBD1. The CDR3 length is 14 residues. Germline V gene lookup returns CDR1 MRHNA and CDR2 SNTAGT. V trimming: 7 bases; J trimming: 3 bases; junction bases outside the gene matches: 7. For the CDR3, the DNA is TGTGCCAGCACCCCGGGACAGCTTACAGATACGCAGTATTTT. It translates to CASTPGQLTDTQYF.

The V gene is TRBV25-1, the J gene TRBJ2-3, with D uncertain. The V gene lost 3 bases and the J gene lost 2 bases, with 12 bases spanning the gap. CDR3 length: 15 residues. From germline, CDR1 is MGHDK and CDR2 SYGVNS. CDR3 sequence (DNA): TGTGCCAGCAGTGATTACTATATTTCCACAGATACGCAGTATTTT. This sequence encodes CASSDYYISTDTQYF.